This TCR beta chain was sequenced in a study of spatial heterogeneity in lung cancer. TCRdb re-analysed the 5' RACE reads in MiXCR, keeping a single row per CDR3 protein. There are around 66,000 distinct CDR3 sequences in the sample; about 6.3% occur only once, and over 12% lies in the top ten. This clonotype was observed at least ten times. Time point noted: sample taken at primary tumor resection. J lost 6 bases, V lost 5 bases, and 8 bases had no gene match. The length of the CDR3 is 15 residues. The germline V gene encodes CDR1 MNHEY and CDR2 SVGEGT. This TCR came from a female donor with early-stage non-small cell lung cancer. Specimen: PBMCs, collected at surgery. The rearrangement uses TRBV6-2 or TRBV6-3 and TRBJ2-2; 8 bases match TRBD1. The chain's CDR3 is CASSKDRARSGELFF. As DNA, the CDR3 is TGTGCCAGCAGTAAGGACAGGGCTCGGTCCGGGGAGCTGTTTTTT.